This TCR beta chain was recorded in a study of T cell responses to AZD1222 COVID-19 vaccine. Concerning this clone: Its antigen is as yet unknown.

Repertoires were generated with immunoSEQ multiplex PCR, while TCRdb's copy carries only in-frame clones and drops some. This sample has more than 95,000 clones, with roughly 90% found just once. Trimming stripped 5 bases from V and 8 bases from J, with 15 bases between. CDR3 size: 13 residues. Per germline, CDR1 SGHNT and CDR2 YENEEA. General observations from the study: None of the repertoires were sampled until the peak T cell response had passed. Mostly white British, mostly female donors; authors suggested clonal diversity may be underestimated. An increase in Spike-specific TCR breadth and depth was observed after two AZD1222 doses.

The J gene is TRBJ1-2, the V gene TRBV11-3, with D perhaps matching TRBD1 (5 bases). This TCR was sampled from an adult in good health. Sequenced here: peripheral blood, sampled on day 0 of AZD1222 vaccination. The CDR3 spells CASSHTDRVGYTF. DNA of the CDR3: TGTGCCAGCAGCCACACAGACAGAGTCGGCTACACCTTC.